Reported below is one T cell receptor (beta chain). The record originates from a study of T cell changes during pregnancy in multiple sclerosis. Clones were read by immunoSEQ multiplex PCR, and TCRdb kept only the in-frame ones, dropping some. Of some 27,000 clones listed, roughly 87% are singletons. Trimming at V came to 7 bases and at J to 1 base, leaving 6 bases not matched to a gene. Germline CDR1 SNHLY, CDR2 FYNNEI. The CDR3 extends over 15 amino acids. The receptor comes from a female donor with multiple sclerosis, enrolled in a pregnancy study. V is TRBV2 and J is TRBJ1-4; 7 bases are a match to TRBD1. This specimen consisted of CD4+ T cells from peripheral blood mononuclear cells, obtained in the second trimester of pregnancy. The CDR3 bases are TGTGCCAGCACTAGACAGGGTAGAACTAATGAAAAACTGTTTTTT. Residues: CASTRQGRTNEKLFF. Supplemented by reference TRBV2 and TRBJ1-4, the full variable domain reads EPEVTQTPSHQVTQMGQEVILRCVPISNHLYFYWYRQILGQKVEFLVSFYNNEISEKSEIFDDQFSVERPDGSNFTLKIRSTKLEDSAMYFCASTRQGRTNEKLFFGSGTQLSVL.